The T cell receptor beta chain described here comes from a study of T cell responses to AZD1222 COVID-19 vaccine. Looking at the study overall: Pooled together were second doses at about 4 or about 12 weeks. Study-level points and caveats: Increased Spike-specific TCR breadth and depth were observed after two AZD1222 doses. Every sample of the repertoires postdated the peak T cell response.

TCRdb's table, derived via immunoSEQ multiplex PCR, lists solely in-frame clones and lacks some. The table shows 90,000 to 100,000 clones, with 85% to 90% occurring only once. This clone came up once. The antigen is unknown. The CDR3 loop spans 13 amino acids. Trimming removed 5 bases at V and 8 bases at J, with 13 bases between. From germline, CDR1 is MNHEY and CDR2 SMNVEV (reference sequence). The V gene is TRBV27, the J gene TRBJ2-4, with D possibly TRBD1 on 5 matching bases. This TCR came from an adult in good health. This specimen was peripheral blood, taken on day 0 of AZD1222 vaccination. The CDR3 sequence is CASSPGGADIQYF. The CDR3 coding sequence is TGTGCCAGCAGTCCCGGTGGGGCGGACATTCAGTACTTC.